The clone carrying this T cell receptor (beta chain) was counted many times. Its antigen is currently unknown. This CDR3 comprises 14 residues. J lost 8 bases, V lost 0 bases, and 5 bases had no gene match. Germline CDR1 SGHRS, CDR2 YFSETQ. TCRdb re-derived calls from the 5' RACE reads in MiXCR, one entry per CDR3 protein. This table holds roughly 52,000 distinct CDR3 sequences, over 3.5% found once. This sample stems from a study of neurological immune-mediated disorders. Whole-study results and caveats: Phylogenetic grouping assigned the repertoires of 18 of 34 multiple sclerosis patients to one related-CDR3 cluster, which constitutes a possible signature.

The source of this sequence is a woman in her thirties or forties with multiple sclerosis. The specimen sequenced was CD4+ T cells from blood. V usage is TRBV5-1 and J usage is TRBJ1-2; 9 bases fit TRBD1. The CDR3 bases are TGCGCCAGCAGCTTGGGAACAGGGGGCAGGGGCTACACCTTC. It codes for CASSLGTGGRGYTF.